This TCR beta chain was found in a study of blood T cell repertoires in COVID-19. About the study: PBMCs, B-cell-depleted T cells, or T cells provided the cDNA or gDNA that made up the material.

This CDR3 is built from 14 residues. V was clipped by 0 bases and J by 6 bases, with 8 bases between them. CDR1 and CDR2 from the germline V gene are KGHDR and SFDVKD. As processed by the authors: It was from reference gene primer amplification that nucleated cell counts were estimated. The repertoire was sequenced with immunoSEQ multiplex PCR; TCRdb's copy has only in-frame clones and lacks some. D and trimming come from the DNA, and the V and J calls and clone size come from that table. The sample yields roughly 70,000 clones, around three quarters seen once. This clone came up once. The sequence came from a human donor in a cohort sampled during active COVID-19. Sequenced material: peripheral blood. This chain connects TRBV24-1 to TRBJ2-1, with D possibly being TRBD1 (6 bases). The CDR3 here is CATSDLWTANEQFF. CDR3 nucleotide sequence: TGTGCCACCAGTGATTTGTGGACAGCCAATGAGCAGTTCTTC.